The source of this T cell receptor beta chain is a study of T cells after yellow fever vaccination. As for the study in general: SMART-Seq v4 Ultra Low Input handled preparation of low-cell-number fractions.

General observations from the study: Post-booster repertoires again held most primary-vaccination clones (about 95% CD4, 88% CD8). FACS-sorted repertoires could contain abundant clonotypes contaminating from the bulk population.

This clonotype was seen a few times. Its specificity is unknown. 5'RACE template switching generated TCR cDNA, adding a universal primer site and UMIs. One entry per CDR3 protein results from TCRdb running MiXCR on the 5' RACE reads. The sample lists hundreds of thousands of distinct CDR3 sequences; about a fifth were seen once. Sequencing was performed on PBMCs, taken 15 days after the yellow fever booster vaccination. The TCR was taken from a man aged 25-45 years who received the YFV17D yellow fever vaccine.

The CDR3 protein is CASEGINTGELFF. The CDR3 nucleotides are TGTGCCAGCGAGGGGATAAACACCGGGGAGCTGTTTTTT. The chain has TRBV9 and TRBJ2-2; D may correspond to TRBD1 or TRBD2 (5 bases each). Trimming stripped 7 bases from V and 2 bases from J, with 9 bases between. The CDR3 spans 13 residues. The germline V gene has CDR1 SGDLS and CDR2 YYNGEE.